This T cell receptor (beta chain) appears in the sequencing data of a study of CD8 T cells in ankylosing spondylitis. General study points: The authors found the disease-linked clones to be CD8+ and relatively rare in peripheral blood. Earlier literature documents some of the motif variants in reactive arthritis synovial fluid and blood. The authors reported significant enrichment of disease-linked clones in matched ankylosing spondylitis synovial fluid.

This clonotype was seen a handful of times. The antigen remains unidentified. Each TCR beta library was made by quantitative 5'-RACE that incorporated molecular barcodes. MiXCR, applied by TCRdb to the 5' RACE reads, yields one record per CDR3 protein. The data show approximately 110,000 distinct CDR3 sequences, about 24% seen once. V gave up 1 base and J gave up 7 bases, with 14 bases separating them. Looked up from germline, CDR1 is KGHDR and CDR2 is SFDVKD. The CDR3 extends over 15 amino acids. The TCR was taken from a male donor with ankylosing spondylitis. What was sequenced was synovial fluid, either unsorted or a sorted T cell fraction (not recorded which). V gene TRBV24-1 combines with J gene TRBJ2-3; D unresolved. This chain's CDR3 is CATSDFRTMENTQYF. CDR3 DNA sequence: TGTGCCACCAGTGATTTCAGGACGATGGAAAATACGCAGTATTTT.